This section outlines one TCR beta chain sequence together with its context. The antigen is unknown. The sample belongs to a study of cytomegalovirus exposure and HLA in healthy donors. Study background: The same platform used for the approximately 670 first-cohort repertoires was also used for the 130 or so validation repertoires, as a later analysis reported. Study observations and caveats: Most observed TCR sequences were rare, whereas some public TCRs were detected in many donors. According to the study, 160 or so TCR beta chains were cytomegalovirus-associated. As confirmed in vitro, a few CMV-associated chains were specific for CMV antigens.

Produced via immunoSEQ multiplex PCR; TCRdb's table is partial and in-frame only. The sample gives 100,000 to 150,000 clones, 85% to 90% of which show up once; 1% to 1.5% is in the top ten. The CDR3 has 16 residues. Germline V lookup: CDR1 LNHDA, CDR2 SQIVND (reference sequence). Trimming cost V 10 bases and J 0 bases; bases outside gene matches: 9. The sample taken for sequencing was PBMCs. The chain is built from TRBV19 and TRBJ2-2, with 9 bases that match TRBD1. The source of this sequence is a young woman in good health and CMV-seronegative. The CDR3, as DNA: TGTGCCATATCCTACCGGGACAGGGCGAACACCGGGGAGCTGTTTTTT. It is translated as CAISYRDRANTGELFF.